The source of this T cell receptor (beta chain) is a study of T cells in Graves' hyperthyroidism and ophthalmopathy. Regarding the study as a whole: Most clonotypes expanded in thyroid above 0.001 were likewise present in blood.

It was RNA transcripts that yielded the amplified TCR beta CDR3 regions. Researchers ran a first-round RT-PCR on the TCR CDR3 using the HTBI primer set. TCRdb ran MiXCR on the multiplex PCR reads and lists one entry per CDR3 protein. The sample holds fewer than 500,000 distinct CDR3 sequences, 13% seen once. Germline V gene data show CDR1 as DFQATT and CDR2 as SNEGSKA (reference sequence). After removal of 6 bases from V and 1 base from J, the junction contained 15 bases not matched to a gene. This CDR3 spans 17 amino acids. The diagnoses drew upon clinical symptoms, serum thyroxine and TRAb, thyroid ultrasound and orbital computed tomography. When hyperthyroidism was first diagnosed, the blood sample was taken, preceding any ophthalmopathy symptoms. Fresh peripheral blood, 10 ml, was the source of the PBMCs. Comment on this clonotype: Antigen: not known. This may come from a read error, since a much larger clone is one base off.

The chain uses TRBV20-1 and TRBJ2-1, with 7 bases aligning to TRBD2. The sample comprised blood. This clonotype was obtained from a man aged 30-40 years with Graves' hyperthyroidism that later progressed to Graves' ophthalmopathy. The DNA of the CDR3 is TGCAGTGCCCCTACGGGACTAACGGGGTTATCCTACAATGAGCAGTTCTTC. This translates into CSAPTGLTGLSYNEQFF.